The present T cell receptor (beta chain) was sequenced within a study of response to subunit inactivated influenza vaccine (dated by TCRdb to 2016 to 2019). Study-level background: Deep quantitative profiling of the T cell receptor repertoire was used in the study to follow responses to a trivalent subunit inactivated influenza vaccine.

This clonotype was recorded at least ten times. The antigen it binds to is not known. Nothing much larger sits one base from this clone, and base qualities are not available. In the germline V gene, CDR1 corresponds to SGHNT and CDR2 to YENEEA. Including cysteine and phenylalanine, the CDR3 has 18 amino acids. CDR3 DNA is the only sequence kept; it has 54 bases, read in frame from the first base. Relative to germline, V is missing 1 base and J is missing 0 bases, with 9 bases of the junction outside any gene match. Libraries were prepared through RT-PCR. TCRdb names Illumina HiSeq 2500 as the instrument used. TCRdb ran its own pipeline on the public reads, namely fastp trimming at Q25 and MiXCR clone calling, and kept in-frame beta chains. CDR3 protein duplicates are merged, each entry listing the most common genes and DNA. Across this sample there are 500,000 to 650,000 distinct CDR3 sequences, with roughly 8.2% seen only once. Over 10% of the sample lies in the top ten.

Study-wide conclusions, independent of this receptor: The authors suggested that each seasonal influenza vaccination may recruit only a limited number of new T cells.

Material: PBMCs from blood, obtained roughly 24 months after vaccination. The receptor comes from a man between 50 and 75 years old who received an inactivated influenza vaccine. Donor details come from another sample of the same person, matched by shared clones. Here the chain combines TRBV11-3 and TRBJ2-1; the junction holds 7 bases that match TRBD2. The CDR3 region: CASSLVLSGGGSYNEQFF. The nucleotide sequence is given as TGTGCCAGCAGCTTAGTACTCTCCGGCGGGGGCTCCTACAATGAGCAGTTCTTC.